This T cell receptor beta chain was observed in a study of sequential checkpoint blockade in melanoma. Study in general: After both sequences, patients received maintenance nivolumab. Twenty-two patients had matched tumor biopsies before treatment and at week 13 after nivolumab or ipilimumab alone.

Treatment indicated: randomized to nivolumab then ipilimumab (arm A) or the reverse (arm B). No patient had prior DNA-damaging chemotherapy. CDR3 length: 14 amino acids. Germline-derived CDR1 and CDR2 are MDHEN and SYDVKM. V shed 6 bases, J shed 7 bases, and the junction held 9 bases outside the gene matches. Libraries were prepared by immunoSEQ multiplex PCR; TCRdb keeps only in-frame clonotypes and omits some of them. The table lists some 7,000 clones, about a quarter of them singletons. This receptor was identified in a human donor with melanoma. This specimen was tumor tissue (inferred from file names), taken from a patient given nivolumab and ipilimumab in sequence. The chain joins TRBV28 to TRBJ1-5; 7 positions agree with TRBD1. CDR3 sequence: CASSPTGKSQPQHF. The CDR3 nucleotides are TGTGCCAGCAGCCCGACAGGGAAATCCCAGCCCCAGCATTTT.